This TCR beta chain was identified in a study of blood T cell repertoires in COVID-19. As originally analysed: Amplification of reference gene primers provided the estimated nucleated cell counts. Only in-frame clones appear in the TCRdb table, and some are missing; sequencing was by immunoSEQ multiplex PCR. The D gene and trimming were derived from the DNA, and the V and J assignments and clone size from that table. The sample lists about 64,000 clones; 70% to 90% were seen once. From germline, CDR1 is LNHDA and CDR2 SQIVND (reference sequence). The CDR3 contains 16 residues. The trim removed 2 bases at V and 3 bases at J, leaving 6 bases unmatched.

The material sequenced was peripheral blood. This clonotype was sampled from a man in his 70s with acute or convalescent COVID-19. V usage is TRBV19 and J usage is TRBJ1-5; TRBD1 matches 8 bases. As DNA, the CDR3 is TGTGCCAGTAGTATATATCGGACAGGGTACAATCAGCCCCAGCATTTT. Protein product: CASSIYRTGYNQPQHF.